Reported below is one TCR beta chain. The antigen remains unidentified. J was trimmed by 1 base and V by 7 bases; bases with no gene match: 3. The germline CDR1 and CDR2 sequences are WSHSY and SAAADI. This CDR3 region has 16 residues. This entry comes from a study of cytomegalovirus exposure and HLA in healthy donors. The study's findings and limits: In a later analysis, V- and J-gene trimming of beta chains associated with a DCLRE1C missense variant, replicated independently. With DRB1 most and HLA-C fewest, TCR association rates differed between HLA loci in a later analysis. About 87% or about 30% of the time was how often most TCR beta V segments were productive, according to an earlier analysis.

In the PCR, 60 Vbeta and 13 Jbeta primers were used. Profiling relied on immunoSEQ multiplex PCR, and the TCRdb table lists in-frame clones only, not all of them. The table has about 160,000 clones, 65% to 85% seen once. Healthy bone marrow donors formed the donor group. Sequenced input: PBMCs. V is TRBV10-2 and J is TRBJ2-2, with 13 bases identical to TRBD2. The sequence was collected from a man aged 50-60 years in good health and CMV-seropositive. CDR3 DNA: TGCGCCAGCACGACTAGCGGGGGGCGGAACACCGGGGAGCTGTTTTTT. Its translation is CASTTSGGRNTGELFF.